These 5 T cell receptor beta chains came from one sample sequenced in a study of T-cell reconstitution after alpha-beta-depleted transplantation in children. Preparation of the TCRbeta library was carried out with unique molecular identifiers. TCRdb re-analysed the PCR reads in MiXCR, keeping a single row per CDR3 protein. The sample lists some 300,000 distinct CDR3 sequences; about 9.4% were seen once. The material was PBMCs from the stem cell graft donor, obtained from the stem cell graft. The receptors were gathered from a human donor who donated a stem cell graft to a child with acute lymphoblastic leukemia.

This clonotype came up a few times. V and J are TRBV4-3 and TRBJ2-5; perhaps TRBD2 as D (5 bases). CDR1 is LGHNA, CDR2 YSLEER, per germline. The length of the CDR3 is 17 residues. Trimming removed 0 bases at V and 1 base at J, with 15 bases between. The CDR3 DNA reads as TGCGCCAGCAGCCAAGAAGTCTGGGAGACTACCCAAGAGACCCAGTACTTC. Amino acids: CASSQEVWETTQETQYF.

The table lists this clonotype with a few counts. The J gene is TRBJ1-1, the V gene TRBV28; D is unclear. Germline V gene data show CDR1 as MDHEN and CDR2 as SYDVKM. Trimming shortened V by 6 bases and J by 7 bases, and 12 bases separated the two germline ends. This CDR3 region has 12 residues. The CDR3 DNA is TGTGCCAGCAGAATAGGCAGCAGTGAAGCTTTCTTT. Encoded protein: CASRIGSSEAFF.

Ten or more counts support this clonotype. The CDR3 nucleotides are TGTGCCAGCAGCCAAGGAAGGGACTACTCCTACGAGCAGTACTTC. It translates to CASSQGRDYSYEQYF. V usage is TRBV3-1 and J usage is TRBJ2-7; TRBD2 matches at 7 bases. Germline assignment: CDR1 LGHDT and CDR2 YNNKEL (reference sequence). The CDR3 runs 15 residues. Losses at the gene ends were 1 base for V and 0 bases for J; bases not matched to a gene: 3.

The chain links TRBV7-9 to TRBJ1-5; D remains ambiguous. CDR3 length equals 15 residues. In germline, CDR1 is SEHNR, CDR2 FQNEAQ (reference sequence). Trimming shortened V by 4 bases and J by 7 bases, and 17 bases separated the two germline ends. CDR3 sequence: CASSSSMGLFQPQHF. CDR3 DNA sequence: TGTGCCAGCAGCTCCAGCATGGGGTTGTTCCAGCCCCAGCATTTT. The full variable domain, rest sourced from reference TRBV7-9 and TRBJ1-5, is DTGVSQNPRHKITKRGQNVTFRCDPISEHNRLYWYRQTLGQGPEFLTYFQNEAQLEKSRLLSDRFSAERPKGSFSTLEIQRTEQGDSAMYLCASSSSMGLFQPQHFGDGTRLSIL.

The chain combines TRBV20-1 with TRBJ2-7; D is possibly TRBD2 (6 bases). Per germline, CDR1 DFQATT and CDR2 SNEGSKA (reference sequence). This CDR3 is 13 amino acids long. V was cut by 0 bases and J by 6 bases, with 12 bases left in between. CDR3 DNA: TGCAGTGCTAGAGATAGCGGACGGGGCGAGCAGTACTTC. Protein product: CSARDSGRGEQYF.